This TCR beta chain is drawn from a study of T-cell reconstitution after alpha-beta-depleted transplantation in children. This clonotype turned up a few times. The target antigen is unknown. Study-level points and caveats: Expanded graft clones, several hundred of them, were reportedly the source of alpha-beta T cells about two months after transplant.

TCRbeta library preparation incorporated unique molecular identifiers. TCRdb reprocessed the PCR reads via MiXCR and lists one record per CDR3 protein. The sample lists 600,000 or so distinct CDR3 sequences; under 30% were seen once. V was pared by 0 bases and J by 8 bases, with 14 bases between. The CDR3 sequence is 13 residues long. From germline, CDR1 is DFQATT and CDR2 SNEGSKA (reference sequence). The sequence was obtained from a boy less than two years old who had a stem cell transplant for acute myeloid leukemia, so the T cells may come from the graft donor. The chain has TRBV20-1 and TRBJ2-7; D is unresolved. The sequences come from PBMCs, mostly from graft donor cells, collected 360 days after TCRalphabeta/CD19-depleted stem cell transplant. CDR3 region: CSARDLRGEKQYF. In nucleotides, the CDR3 is TGCAGTGCTAGAGATCTGCGCGGAGAGAAGCAGTACTTC.